The 11 T cell receptor beta chains below were found in one sample sequenced in a study of radiation and T cells in renal cell carcinoma. Time point denoted: baseline pretreatment blood. As for treatment: 15 Gy SBRT to primary tumor, nephrectomy 4 weeks later. TCRdb's copy holds only in-frame clones and misses some; the assay was immunoSEQ multiplex PCR. The top ten clones hold about 12% of a sample with about 130,000 clones, approximately 90% of them seen once. Sequenced here: blood, sampled from a patient whose treatment included radiotherapy and nephrectomy. The receptors stem from a woman aged 45-60 years with renal cell carcinoma.

This clone was recorded once. The genes are TRBV19 and TRBJ1-2, with 9 bases matching TRBD1. The germline gives CDR1 LNHDA, CDR2 SQIVND (reference sequence). Losses at the gene ends were 3 bases for V and 4 bases for J; bases not matched to a gene: 9. The CDR3 spans 16 residues. In nucleotides, the CDR3 is TGTGCCAGTAGTATGGACCCTAGGGGACAGGGCTATGGCTACACCTTC. It translates to CASSMDPRGQGYGYTF.

The chain uses TRBV4-1 and TRBJ1-5; D may be TRBD1 (6 bases). Trimming left V 1 base short and J 9 bases short, with 16 bases between. The V gene's germline CDR1 is MGHRA and CDR2 YSYEKL. CDR3 length equals 15 residues. CDR3 sequence (DNA): TGCGCCAGCAGCCAAGCTTTCCAGGGGCTGGGGCCCCAGCATTTT. As protein: CASSQAFQGLGPQHF.

This rearrangement joins TRBV7-9 to TRBJ1-1; no clear D gene. Trimming removed 2 bases at V and 0 bases at J, with 10 bases between. The length of the CDR3 is 15 residues. Germline lookup yields CDR1 SEHNR and CDR2 FQNEAQ (reference sequence). The CDR3, as DNA: TGTGCCAGCAGCTTACGGCAGACCATGAACACTGAAGCTTTCTTT. Amino acid sequence: CASSLRQTMNTEAFF.

The rearrangement joins TRBV5-4 to TRBJ2-7; D call uncertain. Germline V gives CDR1 SGHNT, CDR2 YYREEE (reference sequence). The CDR3 extends over 15 amino acids. Trimming removed 5 bases at V and 3 bases at J, with 18 bases between. DNA of the CDR3: TGTGCCAGCAGTCCCAAGGGCCTCTCGAGCTACGAGCAGTACTTC. Its protein is CASSPKGLSSYEQYF.

J is TRBJ2-7 and V is TRBV6-1; TRBD1 is a possible D gene (6 bases). With 2 bases removed from V and 7 bases from J, the gap between germline ends came to 15 bases. Per the germline V gene, CDR1 is MNHNS and CDR2 is SASEGT. The CDR3 has 14 amino acids. This chain's CDR3 is CASSETPGAGEQYF. The CDR3 region has the DNA TGTGCCAGCAGTGAAACTCCAGGGGCTGGGGAGCAGTACTTC.

The chain joins TRBV19 to TRBJ1-1, with 8 bases aligning to TRBD1. Germline V gene sequence: CDR1 LNHDA, CDR2 SQIVND (reference sequence). CDR3 length: 13 residues. With V trimmed by 6 bases and J by 5 bases, 5 bases remained unmatched. The CDR3 protein is CASRVRGQTEAFF. CDR3 nucleotides: TGTGCCAGTAGGGTCAGGGGGCAGACTGAAGCTTTCTTT.

In DNA form, the CDR3 reads TGTGCCAGCAGCGTAGGAGTCAGGAAGGCTAATGAAAAACTGTTTTTT. Residues: CASSVGVRKANEKLFF. The chain carries TRBV9 and TRBJ1-4; D is ambiguous. The V gene lost 0 bases and the J gene lost 3 bases, with 12 bases spanning the gap. Germline V gene sequence: CDR1 SGDLS, CDR2 YYNGEE. The CDR3 loop spans 16 amino acids. Full variable domain (missing parts from reference TRBV9 and TRBJ1-4): DSGVTQTPKHLITATGQRVTLRCSPRSGDLSVYWYQQSLDQGLQFLIQYYNGEERAKGNILERFSAQQFPDLHSELNLSSLELGDSALYFCASSVGVRKANEKLFFGSGTQLSVL.

The rearrangement links TRBV29-1 to TRBJ2-5; D is possibly TRBD1 or TRBD2 (7 bases each). Germline CDR1 reads SQVTM; CDR2 reads ANQGSEA. The CDR3 runs 15 residues. Deletions cut 7 bases from V and 2 bases from J, with 20 bases between. The CDR3 loop is CSDRPSRGGQETQYF. In DNA form, the CDR3 reads TGCAGCGATCGACCCTCCAGGGGGGGTCAAGAGACCCAGTACTTC.

The rearrangement uses TRBV5-1 and TRBJ1-2; possible D gene TRBD1, 5 bases. Looked up from germline, CDR1 is SGHRS and CDR2 is YFSETQ. V lost 4 bases, J lost 4 bases, and 17 bases lay in between. The CDR3 covers 15 residues. Written as DNA, the CDR3 is TGCGCCAGCAGCGGAGAAACCGGCAGGGCCTATGGCTACACCTTC. Amino acids: CASSGETGRAYGYTF. The whole variable domain, filled in from reference TRBV5-1 and TRBJ1-2, reads KAGVTQTPRYLIKTRGQQVTLSCSPISGHRSVSWYQQTPGQGLQFLFEYFSETQRNKGNFPGRFSGRQFSNSRSEMNVSTLELGDSALYLCASSGETGRAYGYTFGSGTRLTVV.

The chain uses TRBV2 and TRBJ1-5, with D perhaps matching TRBD1 (5 bases). CDR3 length: 14 amino acids. Looked up from germline, CDR1 is SNHLY and CDR2 is FYNNEI. Trimming removed 8 bases from V and 2 bases from J, with 13 bases in between. The CDR3 here is CASLGLIGNQPQHF. Here the CDR3 DNA reads TGTGCCAGCCTGGGACTCATCGGCAATCAGCCCCAGCATTTT.

A note on this clone: The junction departs from germline at one end; a sequencing error may be responsible. The chain uses TRBV18 and TRBJ2-3; maybe TRBD2 (6 bases). The CDR3 sequence is 16 residues long. Per the germline V gene, CDR1 is KGHSH and CDR2 is LQKENI. The CDR3, as DNA: TGTGCCAGCTCGCCACAACCCGGACTACAAACAGATACGCAGTATTTT. Protein: CASSPQPGLQTDTQYF.